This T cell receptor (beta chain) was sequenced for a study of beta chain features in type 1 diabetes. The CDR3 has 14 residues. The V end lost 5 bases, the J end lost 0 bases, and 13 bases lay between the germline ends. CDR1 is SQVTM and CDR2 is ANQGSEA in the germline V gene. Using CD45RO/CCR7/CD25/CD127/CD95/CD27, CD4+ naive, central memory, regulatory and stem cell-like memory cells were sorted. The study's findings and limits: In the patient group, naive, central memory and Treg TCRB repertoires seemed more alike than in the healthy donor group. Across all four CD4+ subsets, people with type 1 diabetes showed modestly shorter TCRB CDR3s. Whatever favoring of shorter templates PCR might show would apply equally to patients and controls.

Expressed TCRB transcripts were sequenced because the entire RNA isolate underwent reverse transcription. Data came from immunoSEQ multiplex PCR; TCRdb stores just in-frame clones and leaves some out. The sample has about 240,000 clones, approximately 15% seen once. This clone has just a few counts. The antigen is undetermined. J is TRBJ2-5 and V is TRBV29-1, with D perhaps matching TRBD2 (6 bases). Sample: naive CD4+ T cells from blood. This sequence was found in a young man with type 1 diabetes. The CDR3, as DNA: TGCAGCGTTCTTGCCCTAGCGAACCAAGAGACCCAGTACTTC. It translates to CSVLALANQETQYF. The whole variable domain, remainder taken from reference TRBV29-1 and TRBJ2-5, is SAVISQKPSRDICQRGTSLTIQCQVDSQVTMMFWYRQQPGQSLTLIATANQGSEATYESGFVIDKFPISRPNLTFSTLTVSNMSPEDSSIYLCSVLALANQETQYFGPGTRLLVL.